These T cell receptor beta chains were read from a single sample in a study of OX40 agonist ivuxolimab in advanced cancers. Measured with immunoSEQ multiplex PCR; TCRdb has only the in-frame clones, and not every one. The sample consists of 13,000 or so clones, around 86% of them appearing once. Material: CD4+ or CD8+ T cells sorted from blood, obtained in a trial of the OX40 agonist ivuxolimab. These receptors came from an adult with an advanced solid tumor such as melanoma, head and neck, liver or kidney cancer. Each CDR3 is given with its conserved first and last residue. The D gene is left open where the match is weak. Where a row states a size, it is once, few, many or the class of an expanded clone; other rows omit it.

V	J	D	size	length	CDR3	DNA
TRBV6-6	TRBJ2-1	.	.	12	CAISEAGNEQFF	TGTGCCATCTCGGAAGCGGGCAATGAGCAGTTCTTC
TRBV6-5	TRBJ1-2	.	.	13	CASSQSRVDGYTF	TGTGCCAGCAGTCAGAGCAGGGTTGATGGCTACACCTTC
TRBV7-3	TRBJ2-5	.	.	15	CASSLGGVTGETQYF	TGTGCCAGCAGCTTGGGCGGGGTCACGGGGGAGACCCAGTACTTC
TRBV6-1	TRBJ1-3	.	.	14	CASSDWGSGNTIYF	TGTGCCAGCAGTGATTGGGGTTCAGGAAACACCATATATTTT
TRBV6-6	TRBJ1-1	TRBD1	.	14	CASSYEQGAPEAFF	TGTGCCAGCAGTTACGAGCAGGGGGCCCCTGAAGCTTTCTTT
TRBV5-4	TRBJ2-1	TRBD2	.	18	CASSLGLAGGWNSGEQFF	TGTGCCAGCAGCTTGGGACTAGCGGGAGGTTGGAATTCGGGTGAGCAGTTCTTC
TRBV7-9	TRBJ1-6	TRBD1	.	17	CASSDGQGVTYNSPLHF	TGTGCCAGCAGCGATGGACAGGGGGTAACCTATAATTCACCCCTCCACTTT
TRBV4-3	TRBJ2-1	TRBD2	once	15	CASSHSSGRSNEQFF	TGCGCCAGCAGCCACTCTAGCGGGAGAAGCAATGAGCAGTTCTTC
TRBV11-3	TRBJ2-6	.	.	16	CASSSRQGSGANVLTF	TGTGCCAGCAGCTCGAGGCAGGGCTCTGGGGCCAACGTCCTGACTTTC
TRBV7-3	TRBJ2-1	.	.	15	CASSYTSIGRDEQFF	TGTGCCAGCAGTTACACTAGCATCGGTAGGGATGAGCAGTTCTTC
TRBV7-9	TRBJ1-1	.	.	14	CASSSPTEGRYAFF	TGTGCCAGCAGCTCCCCAACGGAGGGGAGATATGCTTTCTTT
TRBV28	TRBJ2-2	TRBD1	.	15	CASSLGTGHTGELFF	TGTGCCAGCAGTTTAGGGACAGGGCACACCGGGGAGCTGTTTTTT
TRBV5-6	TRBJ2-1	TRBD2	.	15	CASSLRLAGDNEQFF	TGTGCCAGCAGCTTGAGGTTAGCGGGGGACAATGAGCAGTTCTTC
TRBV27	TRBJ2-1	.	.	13	CASSLVVYNEQFF	TGTGCCAGCAGTTTAGTGGTGTACAATGAGCAGTTCTTC
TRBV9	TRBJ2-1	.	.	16	CASSEHRAGVDNEQFF	TGTGCCAGCAGCGAGCACAGAGCAGGGGTCGACAATGAGCAGTTCTTC
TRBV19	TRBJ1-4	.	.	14	CASSPRTEGEKLFF	TGTGCCAGTAGTCCCAGGACAGAGGGTGAAAAACTGTTTTTT
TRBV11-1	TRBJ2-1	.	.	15	CASSLGRQAHNEQFF	TGTGCCAGCAGCTTAGGACGACAGGCCCACAATGAGCAGTTCTTC
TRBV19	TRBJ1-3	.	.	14	CASSILQGFNTIYF	TGTGCCAGTAGTATCCTTCAGGGATTTAACACCATATATTTT
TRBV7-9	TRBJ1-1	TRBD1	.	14	CASSRTGENTEAFF	TGTGCCAGCAGCCGGACAGGGGAAAACACTGAAGCTTTCTTT
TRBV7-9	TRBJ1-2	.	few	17	CASSVTSARQPLYGYTF	TGTGCCAGCAGCGTAACATCTGCGAGACAGCCTTTGTATGGCTACACCTTC
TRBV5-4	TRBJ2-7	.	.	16	CASSLGDLGLTYEQYF	TGTGCCAGCAGCTTGGGAGATCTTGGGTTAACCTACGAGCAGTACTTC
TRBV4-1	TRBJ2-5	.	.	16	CASSPGGASYEETQYF	TGCGCCAGCAGCCCTGGGGGCGCCTCCTATGAAGAGACCCAGTACTTC
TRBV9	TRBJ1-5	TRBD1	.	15	CASSPTGTGNQPQHF	TGTGCCAGCAGCCCCACCGGGACAGGAAATCAGCCCCAGCATTTT
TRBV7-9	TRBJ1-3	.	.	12	CASSLGGNTIYF	TGTGCCAGCAGCTTAGGAGGAAACACCATATATTTT
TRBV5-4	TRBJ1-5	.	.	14	CASSLRGANQPQHF	TGTGCCAGCAGCTTGCGGGGGGCGAATCAGCCCCAGCATTTT